The 3 T cell receptor beta chains reported below all come from one sample, sequenced in a study of vaccination effects on CD4 cells after COVID-19. The protocol was immunoSEQ multiplex PCR, while the TCRdb copy is restricted to in-frame clones and leaves out a portion. In the table there are roughly 64,000 clones, approximately 72% of which are singletons. These receptors are not linked to any known antigen. Cultured cells yielded isolated CD4+ T cells after 10 to 11 days. The input for sequencing was CD4+ T cells from PBMCs cultured without peptide, taken before COVID-19 vaccination. These receptors came from a human donor who had a prior SARS-CoV-2 infection.

The J gene is TRBJ2-7, the V gene TRBV18; TRBD2 agrees at 10 bases. The CDR3 spans 15 residues. From germline, CDR1 is KGHSH and CDR2 LQKENI. The ends lost 4 bases at V and 7 bases at J; junction bases unmatched: 10. The CDR3 DNA follows: TGTGCCAGCTCACTGCAGCGGGAGGGCCTCGGGGAGCAGTACTTC. It is translated as CASSLQREGLGEQYF.

The chain uses TRBV12-3 or TRBV12-4 and TRBJ2-2; D remains unclear. The CDR3 is 12 amino acids. The ends were cut back, 6 bases at V and 2 bases at J, with 4 bases in the middle. This CDR3 is CASRFNTGELFF. The CDR3 DNA follows: TGTGCCAGCAGATTTAACACCGGGGAGCTGTTTTTT.

The J gene is TRBJ2-1, the V gene TRBV5-6; 10 nucleotides match TRBD2. Trimming took 2 bases from V and 7 from J; bases not matched to a gene: 12. Germline CDR1 is SGHDT and CDR2 is YYEEEE. The CDR3 is made up of 17 amino acids. CDR3 amino acids: CASSFLSPSGSLNEQFF. The CDR3 DNA follows: TGTGCCAGCAGCTTTCTCTCCCCTAGCGGGAGTCTGAATGAGCAGTTCTTC. Based on the CDR3 plus reference TRBV5-6 and TRBJ2-1, the full variable domain is DAGVTQSPTHLIKTRGQQVTLRCSPKSGHDTVSWYQQALGQGPQFIFQYYEEEERQRGNFPDRFSGHQFPNYSSELNVNALLLGDSALYLCASSFLSPSGSLNEQFFGPGTRLTVL.